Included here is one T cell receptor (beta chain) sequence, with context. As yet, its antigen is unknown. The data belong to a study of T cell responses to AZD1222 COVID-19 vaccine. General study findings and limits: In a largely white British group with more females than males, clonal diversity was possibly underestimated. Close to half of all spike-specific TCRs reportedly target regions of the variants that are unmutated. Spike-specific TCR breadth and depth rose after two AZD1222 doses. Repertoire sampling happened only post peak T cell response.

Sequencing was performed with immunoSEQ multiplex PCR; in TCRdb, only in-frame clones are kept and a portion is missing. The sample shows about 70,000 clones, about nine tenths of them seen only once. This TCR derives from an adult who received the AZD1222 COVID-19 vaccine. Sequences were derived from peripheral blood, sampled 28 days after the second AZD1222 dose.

Here the CDR3 DNA reads TGTGCCAGCAGCCCCGGGCCGTATGGCTACACCTTC. Protein product: CASSPGPYGYTF. J is TRBJ1-2 and V is TRBV7-2; no clear D. CDR3 size: 12 residues. V lost 5 bases to trimming and J lost 5 bases, with 9 bases between them. Germline CDR1 SGHTA, CDR2 FQGNSA.